Below are 9 T cell receptor beta chains sequenced from a single sample in a study of blood T cell repertoires in COVID-19. TCRdb's copy holds only in-frame clones and misses some; the assay was immunoSEQ multiplex PCR. The sample carries 130,000 or so clones, 88% recorded once. Sequenced sample: peripheral blood. These TCRs come from a human donor in a cohort sampled during active COVID-19.

The gene calls are TRBV19 and TRBJ2-5; D is perhaps TRBD2 (6 bases). V was shortened by 10 bases and J by 7 bases, with 16 bases between the two germline ends. This CDR3 contains 12 residues. The germline CDR1 and CDR2 sequences are LNHDA and SQIVND (reference sequence). DNA of the CDR3: TGTGCCACTAGGACTAACTCGGGGACCCAGTACTTC. It encodes CATRTNSGTQYF.

The chain is built from TRBV7-9 and TRBJ2-1; 15 nucleotides align to TRBD2. CDR1 SEHNR and CDR2 FQNEAQ come from the germline V gene (reference sequence). V lost 5 bases and J lost 7; bases outside the gene matches: 3. The CDR3 loop spans 15 amino acids. The CDR3 nucleotides read TGTGCCAGCAGCCCCGGACTAGCGGGAGGGAATGAGCAGTTCTTC. Protein product: CASSPGLAGGNEQFF.

The rearrangement joins TRBV18 to TRBJ1-1; 10 bases line up with TRBD1. Trimming took 1 base from V and 1 from J; bases not matched to a gene: 3. This CDR3 comprises 16 residues. CDR1 is KGHSH and CDR2 is LQKENI in the germline V gene. The CDR3 nucleotides read TGTGCCAGCTCACCACGACGACAGGGGGCGAACACTGAAGCTTTCTTT. Its translation: CASSPRRQGANTEAFF.

This chain uses TRBV21-1 with TRBJ2-6; the listed D gene, TRBD1, was not tested against the DNA. TRBV21-1 is given as a pseudogene. This CDR3 comprises 17 residues. The CDR3 bases are TGTGCCAGCAGCAAATACAGGGAAAACTCTGGGGCCAACGTCCTGACTTTC. This translates into CASSKYRENSGANVLTF.

Only a few counts were recorded for this clone. At one boundary the junction diverges from the germline segment, which might be a read error. This rearrangement joins TRBV7-7 to TRBJ2-1; TRBD1 aligns across 10 bases. This CDR3 has 16 amino acids. Germline values: CDR1 SSHAT, CDR2 FNYEAQ (reference sequence). The CDR3 is CASSLSGTGVSNEQFF. DNA of the CDR3: TGTGCTAGCAGCCTCAGCGGGACAGGGGTCTCCAATGAGCAGTTCTTC.

J is TRBJ2-1 and V is TRBV7-2, with 12 nucleotides matching TRBD2. This CDR3 spans 16 amino acids. The junction had 2 bases not matched to a gene; V was cut back by 2 bases and J by 3 bases. Per germline, CDR1 SGHTA and CDR2 FQGNSA. CDR3 bases: TGTGCCAGCAGCTTAAAGACTAGCGGGGGCTACAATGAGCAGTTCTTC. Residues: CASSLKTSGGYNEQFF. The variable domain in full, with the rest retrieved from reference TRBV7-2 and TRBJ2-1, is GAGVSQSPSNKVTEKGKDVELRCDPISGHTALYWYRQSLGQGLEFLIYFQGNSAPDKSGLPSDRFSAERTGGSVSTLTIQRTQQEDSAVYLCASSLKTSGGYNEQFFGPGTRLTVL.

The chain links TRBV9 to TRBJ2-2; 13 bases are shared with TRBD2. The V gene's germline CDR1 is SGDLS and CDR2 YYNGEE. The CDR3 has 18 residues. J was trimmed by 6 bases and V by 3 bases; bases with no gene match: 11. This CDR3 reads CASSDELAGGPLAGELFF. The CDR3 DNA is TGTGCCAGCAGCGATGAACTAGCGGGGGGGCCCCTCGCCGGGGAGCTGTTTTTT.

V and J are TRBV5-6 and TRBJ2-1; 11 positions agree with TRBD2. Germline CDR1 is SGHDT and CDR2 is YYEEEE. The CDR3 sequence is 13 residues long. V gave up 5 bases and J gave up 8 bases; unmatched junction bases: 3. The CDR3 region is CASSSLAGDEQFF. CDR3 in DNA: TGTGCCAGCAGTTCACTAGCGGGAGATGAGCAGTTCTTC.

The chain recombines TRBV4-1 with TRBJ2-7, with 8 bases matching TRBD2. The CDR3 is 17 residues long. Trimming cost V 1 base and J 2 bases; bases outside gene matches: 10. Germline-derived CDR1 and CDR2 are MGHRA and YSYEKL. For the CDR3, the DNA is TGCGCCAGCAGCCAAGCGGGGGGGCCGGTATTCACCTACGAGCAGTACTTC. Its protein is CASSQAGGPVFTYEQYF.